A selection of T cell receptor beta chains follows, all from one sample in a study of blood T cell repertoires in COVID-19. Libraries were prepared by immunoSEQ multiplex PCR; TCRdb keeps only in-frame clonotypes and omits some of them. Here the sample spans about 83,000 clones, roughly 83% being singletons. Sequenced sample: peripheral blood. These receptors originate from a man aged 50 to 59 with active COVID-19. Both conserved end residues are part of each CDR3. The D gene is left open where the match is weak. A clone size is listed for some rows: how often the clone was seen (once, few, many), or a class if it is expanded.

>TRBJ1-2|.|.|TRBV3-1/TRBV3-2
CASSQPLQGSYGYTF
TGTGCCAGCAGCCAACCCCTTCAGGGAAGCTATGGCTACACCTTC
>TRBJ1-5|.|.|TRBV10-3
CAIRDKGDQPQHF
TGTGCCATCAGGGATAAGGGGGATCAGCCCCAGCATTTT
>TRBJ2-5|few|TRBD1|TRBV24-1
CATSDRAWTGIGGQYF
TGTGCCACCAGTGATCGAGCCTGGACAGGGATCGGGGGCCAGTACTTC
>TRBJ1-1|.|TRBD1|TRBV27
CASSSWTGGRNTEAFF
TGTGCCAGCAGTTCCTGGACAGGGGGCCGGAACACTGAAGCTTTCTTT
>TRBJ2-3|.|TRBD2|TRBV9
CASSVRSSGGDTQYF
TGTGCCAGCAGCGTTAGGTCTAGCGGGGGCGATACGCAGTATTTT
>TRBJ2-5|.|TRBD2|TRBV28
CASSSGGLGGWGQETQYF
TGTGCCAGCAGTTCCGGAGGTCTGGGGGGGTGGGGTCAAGAGACCCAGTACTTC
>TRBJ1-4|.|.|TRBV15
CATSSVANEKLFF
TGTGCCACCAGCAGCGTTGCGAATGAAAAACTGTTTTTT
>TRBJ1-6|.|TRBD1|TRBV7-9
CASSLGQGFYNSPLHF
TGTGCCAGCAGTCTAGGACAGGGCTTCTATAATTCACCCCTCCACTTT
>TRBJ1-4|.|.|TRBV18
CASSPPGLANEKLFF
TGTGCCAGCTCACCACCGGGGCTGGCTAATGAAAAACTGTTTTTT
>TRBJ2-5|.|.|TRBV5-8
CASSPPRGLQETQYF
TGTGCCAGCAGCCCCCCCCGAGGGCTCCAAGAGACCCAGTACTTC
>TRBJ2-3|.|.|TRBV7-9
CASSFPPGTDTQYF
TGTGCCAGCAGCTTCCCCCCGGGCACAGATACGCAGTATTTT
>TRBJ1-2|.|.|TRBV6-2/TRBV6-3
CASSYSGGMNYGYTF
TGTGCCAGCAGTTACTCTGGAGGAATGAACTATGGCTACACCTTC
>TRBJ2-3|.|TRBD2|TRBV7-3
CASSLRRAGEFTDTQYF
TGTGCCAGCAGCTTAAGGCGAGCGGGGGAGTTCACAGATACGCAGTATTTT
>TRBJ2-7|few|TRBD2|TRBV7-8
CASSPPFGRTSEKNEQYF
TGTGCCAGCAGCCCGCCCTTCGGTAGGACTAGCGAGAAAAACGAGCAGTACTTC
>TRBJ1-1|.|.|TRBV5-1
CASSLELGSNTEAFF
TGCGCCAGCAGCTTGGAATTGGGCTCGAACACTGAAGCTTTCTTT
>TRBJ1-1|.|.|TRBV7-2
CASSPPGLNTEAFF
TGTGCCAGCAGCCCCCCGGGACTAAACACTGAAGCTTTCTTT
>TRBJ2-3|.|TRBD1|TRBV27
CASTGAGTGGRDTQYF
TGTGCCAGCACCGGCGCCGGGACAGGGGGCAGAGATACGCAGTATTTT
>TRBJ2-1|.|TRBD1|TRBV5-5
CASSTAGTGYNEQFF
TGTGCCAGCAGCACTGCCGGGACAGGCTACAATGAGCAGTTCTTC
>TRBJ2-3|.|.|TRBV18
CASSPVGTGGTDTQYF
TGTGCCAGCTCACCGGTGGGGACGGGGGGCACAGATACGCAGTATTTT
>TRBJ2-2|.|.|TRBV7-3
CASSFLRENTGELFF
TGTGCCAGCAGCTTCTTGCGGGAGAACACCGGGGAGCTGTTTTTT
>TRBJ2-5|.|.|TRBV5-1
CASSSTGSETQYF
TGCGCCAGCAGCTCCACAGGGTCAGAGACCCAGTACTTC
>TRBJ2-1|.|TRBD2|TRBV5-1
CASRTRLAGGPYNEQFF
TGCGCCAGCAGAACGAGACTAGCGGGCGGTCCCTACAATGAGCAGTTCTTC
>TRBJ1-3|.|.|TRBV30
CAWSYPGSGNTIYF
TGTGCCTGGAGTTATCCAGGCTCTGGAAACACCATATATTTT
>TRBJ2-7|few|TRBD2|TRBV12-3/TRBV12-4
CASGTSGTYEQYF
TGTGCCAGCGGGACTAGCGGAACCTACGAGCAGTACTTC
>TRBJ1-2|.|TRBD1|TRBV9
CASSEGETGYGYTF
TGTGCCAGCAGCGAGGGGGAGACAGGGTATGGCTACACCTTC
>TRBJ2-7|.|.|TRBV7-9
CASSLDGQGLYF
TGTGCCAGCAGCTTAGATGGGCAGGGCTTGTACTTC
>TRBJ2-2|.|TRBD2|TRBV4-1
CASSPPLAGITGELFF
TGCGCCAGCAGCCCCCCACTAGCGGGAATCACCGGGGAGCTGTTTTTT
>TRBJ1-2|.|.|TRBV27
CASREAREGYTF
TGTGCCAGCAGGGAGGCCCGGGAAGGCTACACCTTC
>TRBJ1-2|.|.|TRBV11-1
CASSPSPRDYGYTF
TGTGCCAGCAGCCCTTCCCCCAGGGACTATGGCTACACCTTC
>TRBJ2-1|.|TRBD2|TRBV3-1/TRBV3-2
CASTKWGGERNEQFF
TGTGCCAGCACCAAATGGGGGGGGGAACGCAATGAGCAGTTCTTC
>TRBJ2-3|.|.|TRBV2
CASSDRDTQYF
TGTGCCAGCAGTGATAGAGATACGCAGTATTTT
>TRBJ2-2|.|.|TRBV7-3
CASSLKQSTGELFF
TGTGCCAGCAGCTTAAAACAGTCCACCGGGGAGCTGTTTTTT
>TRBJ2-1|.|TRBD2|TRBV11-2
CASTEARLAGYNEQFF
TGTGCCAGCACTGAGGCCCGCCTAGCGGGCTACAATGAGCAGTTCTTC
>TRBJ1-2|.|.|TRBV2
CASRKLLGAYGYTF
TGTGCCAGCAGGAAGCTATTGGGGGCCTATGGCTACACCTTC
>TRBJ2-5|once|.|TRBV7-9
CASSLVGEAQETQYF
TGTGCCAGCAGCTTAGTAGGTGAGGCCCAAGAGACCCAGTACTTC
>TRBJ2-3|.|TRBD2|TRBV29-1
CSVVGGSFRTDTQYF
TGCAGCGTTGTTGGCGGGAGCTTTCGCACAGATACGCAGTATTTT
>TRBJ2-5|once|.|TRBV4-1
CASSQDAEETQYF
TGCGCCAGCAGCCAAGACGCAGAAGAGACCCAGTACTTC
>TRBJ1-1|.|.|TRBV3-1/TRBV3-2
CASSQGTEHMNTEAFF
TGTGCCAGCAGCCAAGGGACAGAGCACATGAACACTGAAGCTTTCTTT
>TRBJ2-7|.|TRBD2|TRBV7-2
CASSFGGGLYEQYF
TGTGCCAGCAGCTTTGGGGGAGGGCTTTACGAGCAGTACTTC
>TRBJ2-5|.|TRBD2|TRBV18
CASSRPTSVETQYF
TGTGCCAGCTCACGACCGACTAGCGTTGAGACCCAGTACTTC
>TRBJ2-3|once|TRBD1|TRBV27
CATGPWTGLADTQYF
TGTGCCACCGGCCCCTGGACAGGGTTGGCAGATACGCAGTATTTT
>TRBJ2-3|.|TRBD1|TRBV5-1
CASRGRDRTLDTQYF
TGCGCCAGCAGGGGCCGGGACAGAACTTTGGATACGCAGTATTTT
>TRBJ2-2|once|.|TRBV7-2
CASSQGGGAGELFF
TGTGCCAGCAGCCAAGGGGGCGGGGCCGGGGAGCTGTTTTTT
>TRBJ1-1|.|.|TRBV2
CASSDVRGNTEAFF
TGTGCCAGCAGCGATGTTCGGGGGAACACTGAAGCTTTCTTT
>TRBJ2-7|.|.|TRBV5-1
CASSLGLAVTYEQYF
TGCGCCAGCAGCTTGGGTCTAGCCGTGACCTACGAGCAGTACTTC
>TRBJ2-1|.|.|TRBV9
CASSVGVGDFSSYNEQFF
TGTGCCAGCAGCGTAGGGGTTGGGGACTTTAGCTCCTACAATGAGCAGTTCTTC